The 15 T cell receptor beta chains given below trace back to one sample, sequenced in a study of shared clonotypes between healthy human individuals (dated by TCRdb to between 2020 and 2021). Library preparation was by the immunoSEQ multiplex PCR assay. This immuneACCESS table, as held by TCRdb, lists in-frame sequences with V and J called but not all clones. Of the missing ones, under half trace to an unresolved V gene in checked studies; the others have no known cause. Present in this sample are about 2.3 million clones, around 90% of which were seen just once. In total, the top ten clones hold about 0.41% of the sample. Sequenced material: naive CD4+ T cells from PBMCs. Per the publication, the cell subset or site label means: CD45RA+ positively selected. The receptor source for this set is a man younger than 35 in good health. Some clones in this sample may be carry-over from other donors' samples.

The chain couples TRBV5-5 to TRBJ2-7; D may match TRBD1 or TRBD2 (5 bases each). This CDR3 region has 14 residues. Germline V gene lookup returns CDR1 SGHKS and CDR2 YYEKEE (reference sequence). V shed 4 bases and J shed 7 bases, with 18 bases lying between them. This CDR3 reads CASSPGTNTREQYF. CDR3 sequence (DNA): TGTGCCAGCAGCCCCGGGACGAACACGCGGGAGCAGTACTTC. Full variable domain (remainder filled in from reference TRBV5-5 and TRBJ2-7): DAGVTQSPTHLIKTRGQQVTLRCSPISGHKSVSWYQQVLGQGPQFIFQYYEKEERGRGNFPDRFSARQFPNYSSELNVNALLLGDSALYLCASSPGTNTREQYFGPGTRLTVT.

V and J are TRBV7-2 and TRBJ2-3, with 11 bases lining up with TRBD2. CDR1 and CDR2 from the germline V gene are SGHTA and FQGNSA. The CDR3 contains 16 residues. J was trimmed by 4 bases and V by 1 base; bases with no gene match: 4. Here the CDR3 DNA reads TGTGCCAGCAGCTTAGGACTAGCGGGACCGGCAGATACGCAGTATTTT. Translation gives CASSLGLAGPADTQYF.

The chain joins TRBV28 to TRBJ1-5; D is uncertain. Germline V gene data show CDR1 as MDHEN and CDR2 as SYDVKM. V lost 1 base, J lost 0 bases, and 7 bases lay in between. The CDR3 has 15 amino acids. The CDR3 here is CASSLLPVSNQPQHF. CDR3 in DNA: TGTGCCAGCAGTTTATTACCCGTTAGCAATCAGCCCCAGCATTTT.

The J gene is TRBJ2-3, the V gene TRBV27; 9 nucleotides match TRBD2. CDR1 and CDR2 from the germline V gene are MNHEY and SMNVEV (reference sequence). V dropped 8 bases and J dropped 3; count of bases not matched to a gene: 6. The CDR3 contains 14 residues. The CDR3 here is CASGLALGTDTQYF. The CDR3 DNA reads TGTGCCAGCGGACTAGCGCTAGGGACAGATACGCAGTATTTT.

The gene calls are TRBV14 and TRBJ2-1, with a possible D match to TRBD1 (6 bases). In germline, CDR1 is SGHDN, CDR2 FVKESK. This CDR3 is built from 16 residues. Trimming took off 1 base at V and 2 bases at J, with 12 bases between the two ends. This CDR3 reads CASSQADRPPYNEQFF. CDR3 in DNA: TGTGCCAGCAGCCAAGCTGACAGGCCCCCCTACAATGAGCAGTTCTTC.

Comment on this clone: The sample holds other DNA sequences that translate to the same CDR3. The rearrangement links TRBV20-1 to TRBJ2-5; the D is unclear. V lost 3 bases and J 3 bases, leaving 5 bases between the germline ends. Looked up from germline, CDR1 is DFQATT and CDR2 is SNEGSKA (reference sequence). This CDR3 has 11 residues. The CDR3 DNA reads as TGCAGTGCTAGTTCCGAAGAGACCCAGTACTTC. Encoded protein: CSASSEETQYF.

The chain combines TRBV5-1 with TRBJ2-7; D gene unclear. Looked up from germline, CDR1 is SGHRS and CDR2 is YFSETQ. Trimming stripped 2 bases from V and 0 bases from J, with 9 bases between. The length of the CDR3 is 14 residues. CDR3 sequence: CASSLLGFSYEQYF. The CDR3 DNA follows: TGCGCCAGCAGCTTATTAGGGTTCTCCTACGAGCAGTACTTC.

The chain joins TRBV5-4 to TRBJ2-5; 9 bases map to TRBD2. The DNA end is more similar to TRBJ2-7, so the J call may be wrong. Germline CDR1 is SGHNT and CDR2 is YYREEE (reference sequence). The CDR3 is made up of 13 amino acids. CDR3 DNA: TGTGCCAGCAGCCTACCTAGCGGGAACGAGCAGTACTTC. Translating it yields CASSLPSGNEQYF.

The rearrangement uses TRBV4-1 and TRBJ2-1; tentative D call: TRBD2 (7 bases). This CDR3 spans 15 amino acids. V dropped 0 bases and J dropped 14 bases, with 20 bases sitting between them. CDR1 is MGHRA and CDR2 is YSYEKL in the germline V gene. Here the CDR3 DNA reads TGCGCCAGCAGCCAAGAACCGGGGGGCGGCCACGGCGAGTTCTTC. This codes for CASSQEPGGGHGEFF.

As DNA, the CDR3 is TGCGCCAGCAGCCTGGGCCCGCAGCGGGAGGGCCCCTACAATGAGCAGTTCTTC. This sequence encodes CASSLGPQREGPYNEQFF. J is TRBJ2-1 and V is TRBV4-1; 10 positions agree with TRBD2. CDR1 and CDR2 from the germline V gene are MGHRA and YSYEKL. Trimming took 4 bases from V and 2 from J; bases not matched to a gene: 11. The CDR3 totals 18 residues.

The chain couples TRBV7-2 to TRBJ2-1, with D perhaps TRBD2 (7 bases). The length of the CDR3 is 13 residues. Trimming shortened V by 3 bases and J by 6 bases, and 9 bases separated the two germline ends. Germline V lookup: CDR1 SGHTA, CDR2 FQGNSA. The CDR3 bases are TGTGCCAGCAGCTTCGGGGGGCGCAATGAGCAGTTCTTC. It translates to CASSFGGRNEQFF.

The rearrangement uses TRBV2 and TRBJ2-7; D may be TRBD1 (6 bases). V lost 5 bases and J 2 bases, leaving 13 bases between the germline ends. This CDR3 is 14 amino acids long. The germline V gene has CDR1 SNHLY and CDR2 FYNNEI. Written as DNA, the CDR3 is TGTGCCAGCAGTCGTGGGGACACTGCCTACGAGCAGTACTTC. Its translation: CASSRGDTAYEQYF.

The chain combines TRBV27 with TRBJ2-5, with D hard to call. The CDR3 contains 12 residues. Trimming took 6 bases from V and 1 from J, leaving 6 bases between them. The germline V gene encodes CDR1 MNHEY and CDR2 SMNVEV (reference sequence). The CDR3 DNA sequence: TGTGCCAGCAGACACCCCCAAGAGACCCAGTACTTC. This translates into CASRHPQETQYF.

The V call is TRBV19, the J call TRBJ2-7, with 7 bases lining up with TRBD1. This CDR3 is built from 13 residues. The germline V gene has CDR1 LNHDA and CDR2 SQIVND (reference sequence). The junction had 5 bases not matched to a gene; V was cut back by 2 bases and J by 7 bases. CDR3 region: CASSINRGGEQYF. As DNA, the CDR3 is TGTGCCAGTAGTATAAACAGGGGCGGTGAGCAGTACTTC.

The chain joins TRBV7-9 to TRBJ2-3; D is perhaps TRBD2 (6 bases). Trimming took off 2 bases at V and 1 base at J, with 10 bases between the two ends. CDR1 is SEHNR and CDR2 is FQNEAQ in the germline V gene (reference sequence). The CDR3 runs to 15 residues. This CDR3 reads CASSLLARGTDTQYF. CDR3 nucleotides: TGTGCCAGCAGCTTACTAGCGAGGGGCACAGATACGCAGTATTTT.